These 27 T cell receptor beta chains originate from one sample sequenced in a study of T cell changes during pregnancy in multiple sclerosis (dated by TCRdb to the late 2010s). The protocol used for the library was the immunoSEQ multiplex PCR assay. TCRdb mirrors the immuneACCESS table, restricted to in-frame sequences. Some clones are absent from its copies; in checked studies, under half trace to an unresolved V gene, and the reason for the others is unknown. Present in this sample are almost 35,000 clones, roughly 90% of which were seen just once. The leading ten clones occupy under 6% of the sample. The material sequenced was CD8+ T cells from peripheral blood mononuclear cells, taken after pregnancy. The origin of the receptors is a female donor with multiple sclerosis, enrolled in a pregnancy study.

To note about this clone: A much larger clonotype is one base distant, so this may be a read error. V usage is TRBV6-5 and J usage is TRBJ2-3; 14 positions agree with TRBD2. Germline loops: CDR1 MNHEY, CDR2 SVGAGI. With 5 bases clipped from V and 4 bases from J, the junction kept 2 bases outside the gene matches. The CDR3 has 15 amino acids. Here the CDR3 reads CASSGLAGGSDTQYF. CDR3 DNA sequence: TGTGCCAGCAGTGGACTAGCGGGGGGCTCAGATACGCAGTATTTT.

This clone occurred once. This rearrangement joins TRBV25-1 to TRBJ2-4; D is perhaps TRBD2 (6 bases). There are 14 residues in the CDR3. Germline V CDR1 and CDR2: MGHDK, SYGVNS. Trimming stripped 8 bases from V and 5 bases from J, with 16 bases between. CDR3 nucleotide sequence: TGTGCCAGCGGGGGGATGGGGCTGGAAAACATTCAGTACTTC. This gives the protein CASGGMGLENIQYF.

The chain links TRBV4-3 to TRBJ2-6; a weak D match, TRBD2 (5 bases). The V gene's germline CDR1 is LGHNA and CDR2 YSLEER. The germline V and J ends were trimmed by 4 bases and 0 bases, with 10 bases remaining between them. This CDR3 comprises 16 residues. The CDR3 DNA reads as TGCGCCAGCAGCCCCCCCGGGGACTCTGGGGCCAACGTCCTGACTTTC. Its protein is CASSPPGDSGANVLTF.

CDR3 nucleotide sequence: TGTGCCAGCAGCTCCGTCCTTAGCCCGGGACAGAACTATGGCTACACCTTC. This translates into CASSSVLSPGQNYGYTF. The chain joins TRBV5-6 to TRBJ1-2; 7 bases are a match to TRBD1. With 3 bases clipped from V and 2 bases from J, the junction kept 13 bases outside the gene matches. Germline values: CDR1 SGHDT, CDR2 YYEEEE. CDR3 length equals 17 residues.

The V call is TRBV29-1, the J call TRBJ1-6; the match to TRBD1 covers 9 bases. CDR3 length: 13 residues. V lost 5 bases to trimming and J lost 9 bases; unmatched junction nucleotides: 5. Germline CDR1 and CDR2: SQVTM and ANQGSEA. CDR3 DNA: TGCAGCGTTAGGACAGGGGACGGTTCACCCCTCCACTTT. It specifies CSVRTGDGSPLHF.

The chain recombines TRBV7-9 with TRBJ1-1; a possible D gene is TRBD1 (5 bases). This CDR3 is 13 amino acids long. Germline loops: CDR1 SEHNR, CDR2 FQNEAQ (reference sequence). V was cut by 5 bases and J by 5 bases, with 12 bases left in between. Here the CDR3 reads CASSPSGGTEAFF. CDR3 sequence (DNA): TGTGCCAGCAGCCCCAGCGGGGGGACTGAAGCTTTCTTT.

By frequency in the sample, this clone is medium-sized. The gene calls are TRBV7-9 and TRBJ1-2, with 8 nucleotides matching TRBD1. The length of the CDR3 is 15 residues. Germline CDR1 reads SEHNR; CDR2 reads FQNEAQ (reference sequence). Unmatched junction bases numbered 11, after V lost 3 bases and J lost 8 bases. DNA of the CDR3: TGTGCCAGCAGCTTTTCGGGGGACAGGATTAAAGGCTACACCTTC. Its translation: CASSFSGDRIKGYTF.

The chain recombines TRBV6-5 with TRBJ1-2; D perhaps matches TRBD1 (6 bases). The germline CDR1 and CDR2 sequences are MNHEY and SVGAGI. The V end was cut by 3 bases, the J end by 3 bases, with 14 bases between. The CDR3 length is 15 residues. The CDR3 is CASSYRDKTYYGYTF. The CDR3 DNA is TGTGCCAGCAGTTATAGGGACAAGACATACTATGGCTACACCTTC.

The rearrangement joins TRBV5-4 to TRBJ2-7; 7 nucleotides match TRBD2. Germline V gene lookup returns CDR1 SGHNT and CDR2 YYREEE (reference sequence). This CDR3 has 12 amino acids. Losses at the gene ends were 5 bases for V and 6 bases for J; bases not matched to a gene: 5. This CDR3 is CASRAGGGEQYF. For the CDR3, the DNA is TGTGCCAGCAGGGCGGGCGGGGGCGAGCAGTACTTC. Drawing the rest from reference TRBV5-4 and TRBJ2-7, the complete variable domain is ETGVTQSPTHLIKTRGQQVTLRCSSQSGHNTVSWYQQALGQGPQFIFQYYREEENGRGNFPPRFSGLQFPNYSSELNVNALELDDSALYLCASRAGGGEQYFGPGTRLTVT.

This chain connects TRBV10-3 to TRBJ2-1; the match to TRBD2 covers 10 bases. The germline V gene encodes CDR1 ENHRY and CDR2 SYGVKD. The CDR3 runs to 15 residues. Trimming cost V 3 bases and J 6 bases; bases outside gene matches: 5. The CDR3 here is CAISEDLAGVNEQFF. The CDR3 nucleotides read TGTGCCATCAGTGAAGATCTAGCGGGAGTCAATGAGCAGTTCTTC.

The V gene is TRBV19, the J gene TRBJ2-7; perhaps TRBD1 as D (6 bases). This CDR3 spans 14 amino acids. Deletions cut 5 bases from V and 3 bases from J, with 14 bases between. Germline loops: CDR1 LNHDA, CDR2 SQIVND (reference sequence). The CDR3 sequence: CASSPKSQGYEQYF. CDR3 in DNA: TGTGCCAGTAGTCCGAAGTCACAGGGCTACGAGCAGTACTTC. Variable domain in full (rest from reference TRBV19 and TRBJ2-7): DGGITQSPKYLFRKEGQNVTLSCEQNLNHDAMYWYRQDPGQGLRLIYYSQIVNDFQKGDIAEGYSVSREKKESFPLTVTSAQKNPTAFYLCASSPKSQGYEQYFGPGTRLTVT.

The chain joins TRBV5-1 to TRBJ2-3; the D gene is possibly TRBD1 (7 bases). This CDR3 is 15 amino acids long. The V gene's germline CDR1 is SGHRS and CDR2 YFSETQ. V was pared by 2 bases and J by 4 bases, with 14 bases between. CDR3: CASSFGQGGADTQYF. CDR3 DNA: TGCGCCAGCAGCTTTGGCCAGGGGGGCGCAGATACGCAGTATTTT.

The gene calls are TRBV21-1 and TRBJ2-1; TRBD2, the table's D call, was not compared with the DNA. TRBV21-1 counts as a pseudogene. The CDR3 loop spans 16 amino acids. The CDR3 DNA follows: TGTGCCAGCAGCAAACAACTAGCGGACGATTACAATGAGCAGTTCTTC. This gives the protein CASSKQLADDYNEQFF.

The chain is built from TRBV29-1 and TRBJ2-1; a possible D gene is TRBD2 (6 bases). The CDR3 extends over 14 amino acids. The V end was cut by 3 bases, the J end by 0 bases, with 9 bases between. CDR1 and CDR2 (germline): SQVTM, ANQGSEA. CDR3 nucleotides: TGCAGCGTTGAGGCGGGGAGCTCCTACAATGAGCAGTTCTTC. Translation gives CSVEAGSSYNEQFF.

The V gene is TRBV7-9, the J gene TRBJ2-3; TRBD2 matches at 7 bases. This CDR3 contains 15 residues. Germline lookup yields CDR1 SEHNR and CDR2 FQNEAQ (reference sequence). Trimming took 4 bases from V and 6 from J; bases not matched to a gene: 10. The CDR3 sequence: CASSSTSGGGDTQYF. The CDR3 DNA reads TGTGCCAGCAGCTCCACCTCGGGGGGAGGCGATACGCAGTATTTT.

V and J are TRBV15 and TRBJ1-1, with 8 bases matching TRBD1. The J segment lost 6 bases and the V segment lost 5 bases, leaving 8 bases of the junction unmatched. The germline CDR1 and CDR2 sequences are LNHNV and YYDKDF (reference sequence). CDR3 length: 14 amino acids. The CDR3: CATSGDRWGAEAFF. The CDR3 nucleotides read TGTGCCACCAGCGGGGACAGGTGGGGTGCTGAAGCTTTCTTT.

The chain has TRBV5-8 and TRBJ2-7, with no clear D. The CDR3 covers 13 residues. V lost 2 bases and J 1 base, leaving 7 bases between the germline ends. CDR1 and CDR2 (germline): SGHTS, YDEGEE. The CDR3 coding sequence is TGTGCCAGCAGCTTTGGAGTTTCCTACGAGCAGTACTTC. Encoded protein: CASSFGVSYEQYF. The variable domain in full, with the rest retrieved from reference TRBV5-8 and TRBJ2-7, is EAGVTQSPTHLIKTRGQQATLRCSPISGHTSVYWYQQALGLGLQFLLWYDEGEERNRGNFPPRFSGRQFPNYSSELNVNALELEDSALYLCASSFGVSYEQYFGPGTRLTVT.

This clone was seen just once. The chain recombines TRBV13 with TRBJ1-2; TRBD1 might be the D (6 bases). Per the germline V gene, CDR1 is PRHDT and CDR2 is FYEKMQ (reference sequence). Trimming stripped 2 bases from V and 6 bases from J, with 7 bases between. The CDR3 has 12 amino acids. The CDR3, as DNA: TGTGCCAGCAGCTTATCAGGGGATGGCTACACCTTC. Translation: CASSLSGDGYTF.

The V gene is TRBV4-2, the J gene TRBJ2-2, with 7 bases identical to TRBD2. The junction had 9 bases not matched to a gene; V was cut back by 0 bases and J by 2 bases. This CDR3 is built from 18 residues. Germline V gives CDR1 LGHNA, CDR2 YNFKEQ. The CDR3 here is CASSQDTQASGNTGELFF. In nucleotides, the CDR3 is TGTGCCAGCAGCCAAGATACCCAGGCTAGCGGTAACACCGGGGAGCTGTTTTTT.

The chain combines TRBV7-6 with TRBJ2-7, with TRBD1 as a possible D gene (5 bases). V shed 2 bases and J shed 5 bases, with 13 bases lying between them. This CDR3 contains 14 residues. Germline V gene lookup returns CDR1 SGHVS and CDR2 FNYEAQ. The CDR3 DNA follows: TGTGCCAGCAGCTTATACCCAGGGTCCGACGAGCAGTACTTC. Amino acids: CASSLYPGSDEQYF.

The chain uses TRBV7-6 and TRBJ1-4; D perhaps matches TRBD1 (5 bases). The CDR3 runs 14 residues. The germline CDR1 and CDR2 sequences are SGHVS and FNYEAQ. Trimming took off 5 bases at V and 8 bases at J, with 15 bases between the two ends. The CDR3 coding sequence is TGTGCCAGCAGCCGAACACCGGAGGGGGAAAAACTGTTTTTT. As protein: CASSRTPEGEKLFF.

The CDR3 DNA is TGTGCCAGCCGCCCGGGGAGCTCCTACAATGAGCAGTTCTTC. Amino acid sequence: CASRPGSSYNEQFF. J is TRBJ2-1 and V is TRBV7-9; D might be TRBD2 (5 bases). This CDR3 is 14 amino acids long. Trimming stripped 8 bases from V and 0 bases from J, with 11 bases between. The germline CDR1 and CDR2 sequences are SEHNR and FQNEAQ (reference sequence).

This CDR3 reads CATVDRSHEQYF. In DNA, the CDR3 is TGCGCCACCGTGGACAGGTCCCACGAGCAGTACTTC. The chain has TRBV10-2 and TRBJ2-7; TRBD1 aligns across 7 bases. The CDR3 length is 12 residues. Per the germline V gene, CDR1 is WSHSY and CDR2 is SAAADI. V shed 10 bases, J shed 5 bases, and the junction held 8 bases outside the gene matches.

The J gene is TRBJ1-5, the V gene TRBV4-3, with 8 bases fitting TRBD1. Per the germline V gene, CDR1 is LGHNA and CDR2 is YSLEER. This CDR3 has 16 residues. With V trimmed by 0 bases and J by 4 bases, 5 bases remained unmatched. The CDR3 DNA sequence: TGCGCCAGCAGCCAAGATACGGGACAGGCGAATCAGCCCCAGCATTTT. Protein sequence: CASSQDTGQANQPQHF.

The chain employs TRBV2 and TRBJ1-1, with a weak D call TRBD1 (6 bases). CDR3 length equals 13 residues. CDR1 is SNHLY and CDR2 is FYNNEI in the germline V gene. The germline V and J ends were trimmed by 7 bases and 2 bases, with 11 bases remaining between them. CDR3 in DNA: TGTGCCAGCAAAGGGGGGGTAAACACTGAAGCTTTCTTT. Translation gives CASKGGVNTEAFF.

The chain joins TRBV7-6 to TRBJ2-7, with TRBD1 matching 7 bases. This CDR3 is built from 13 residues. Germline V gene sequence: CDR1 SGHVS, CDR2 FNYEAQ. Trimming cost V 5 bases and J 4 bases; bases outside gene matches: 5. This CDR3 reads CASSLGTAYEQYF. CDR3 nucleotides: TGTGCCAGCAGCCTAGGGACAGCATACGAGCAGTACTTC. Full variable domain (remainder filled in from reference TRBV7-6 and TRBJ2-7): GAGVSQSPRYKVTKRGQDVALRCDPISGHVSLYWYRQALGQGPEFLTYFNYEAQQDKSGLPNDRFSAERPEGSISTLTIQRTEQRDSAMYRCASSLGTAYEQYFGPGTRLTVT.

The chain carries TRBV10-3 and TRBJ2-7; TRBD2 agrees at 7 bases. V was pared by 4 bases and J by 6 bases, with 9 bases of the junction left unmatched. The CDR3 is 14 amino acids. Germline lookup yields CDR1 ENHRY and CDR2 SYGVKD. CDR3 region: CAISGSEASGEQYF. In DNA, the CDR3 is TGTGCCATCAGTGGGTCAGAGGCTAGCGGCGAGCAGTACTTC.